The T cell receptor beta chain under discussion was sequenced for a study of Graves' ophthalmopathy and Graves' hyperthyroidism. This clonotype was seen many times. TCR beta CDR3 regions were amplified from RNA transcripts. First-round RT-PCR relied on HTBI primers, and a second-round multiplex PCR came next. TCRdb redid the calling of the multiplex PCR reads with MiXCR, one entry per CDR3 protein. Here the sample spans around 22,000 distinct CDR3 sequences, 45% to 60% being singletons. The CDR3 has 14 residues. Trimming cost V 2 bases and J 6 bases; bases outside gene matches: 5. Germline V gives CDR1 SGDLS, CDR2 YYNGEE.

The V gene is TRBV9, the J gene TRBJ2-1; 7 bases are a match to TRBD1. The origin of this receptor is an adult woman with stable Graves' hyperthyroidism. Material for sequencing was peripheral blood. The CDR3 DNA is TGTGCCAGCAGCGTTCAGACAGGGACCAATGAGCAGTTCTTC. It codes for CASSVQTGTNEQFF.